A single T cell receptor (beta chain) is shown here with its context. Its antigen is undetermined. TCRdb re-derived calls from the 5' RACE reads in MiXCR, one entry per CDR3 protein. The sample includes about 350,000 distinct CDR3 sequences, 28% of them seen just once. The CDR3 covers 15 residues. V dropped 4 bases and J dropped 10 bases, with 20 bases sitting between them. Per germline, CDR1 LGHDT and CDR2 YNNKEL (reference sequence). The data belong to a study of T-cell memory formation after mild COVID-19. Regarding the study as a whole: Researchers report contracting CD4+ clones mostly in CM and EM, with CD8+ clones in EMRA.

The TCR sequence derives from an adult woman who had mild COVID-19 (a few samples of this study predate the infection). Cell type and time point are not known. V is TRBV3-1 and J is TRBJ2-1; possible D gene TRBD1, 6 bases. The sequenced sample was PBMCs or a T cell subset sorted from them (not recorded which). CDR3 nucleotide sequence: TGTGCCAGCAGCCCTGGGACATTCTCGATCGGAGAGCAGTTCTTC. Its translation is CASSPGTFSIGEQFF.